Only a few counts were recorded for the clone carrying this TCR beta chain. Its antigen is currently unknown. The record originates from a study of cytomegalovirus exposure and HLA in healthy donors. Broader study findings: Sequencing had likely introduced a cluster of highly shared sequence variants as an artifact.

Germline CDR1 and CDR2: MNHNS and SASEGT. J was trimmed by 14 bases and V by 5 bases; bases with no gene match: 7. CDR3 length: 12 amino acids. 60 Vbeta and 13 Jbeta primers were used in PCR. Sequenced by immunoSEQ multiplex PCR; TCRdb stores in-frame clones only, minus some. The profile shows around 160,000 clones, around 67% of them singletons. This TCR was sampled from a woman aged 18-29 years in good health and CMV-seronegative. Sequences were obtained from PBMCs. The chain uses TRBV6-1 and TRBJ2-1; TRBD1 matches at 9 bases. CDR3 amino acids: CASSNVGQGEFF. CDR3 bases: TGTGCCAGCAGTAACGTGGGACAGGGAGAGTTCTTC.